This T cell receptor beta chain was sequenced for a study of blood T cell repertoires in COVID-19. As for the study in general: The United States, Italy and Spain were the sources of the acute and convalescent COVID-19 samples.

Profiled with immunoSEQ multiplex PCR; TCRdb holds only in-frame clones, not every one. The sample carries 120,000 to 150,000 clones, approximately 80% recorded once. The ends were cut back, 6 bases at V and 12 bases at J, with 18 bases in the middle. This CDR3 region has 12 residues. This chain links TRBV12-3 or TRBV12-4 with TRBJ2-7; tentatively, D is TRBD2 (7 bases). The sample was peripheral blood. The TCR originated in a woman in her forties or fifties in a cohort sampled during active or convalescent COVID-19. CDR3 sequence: CASRPGHGGRYF. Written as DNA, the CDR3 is TGTGCCAGCAGGCCCGGCCACGGGGGGCGGTACTTC.